These 32 T cell receptor beta chains share one sample of origin, sequenced in a study of OX40 agonist ivuxolimab in advanced cancers. The table came from immunoSEQ multiplex PCR; TCRdb's copy has only in-frame clones and leaves some out. Found here are tens of thousands of clones, 81% of them singletons; the top ten hold over 0.95%. The sample consisted of CD4+ or CD8+ T cells sorted from blood, taken in a trial of the OX40 agonist ivuxolimab. Every receptor here comes from an adult with an advanced solid tumor such as melanoma, head and neck, liver or kidney cancer.

J is TRBJ1-5 and V is TRBV7-2; D is ambiguous. Germline lookup yields CDR1 SGHTA and CDR2 FQGNSA. V lost 4 bases and J 0 bases, leaving 4 bases between the germline ends. The CDR3 has 13 residues. The CDR3: CASSYTSNQPQHF. The CDR3 DNA reads as TGTGCCAGCAGCTATACTAGCAATCAGCCCCAGCATTTT.

The chain recombines TRBV6-5 with TRBJ1-6; possibly TRBD1 for D (5 bases). The V gene lost 6 bases and the J gene lost 10 bases, with 13 bases spanning the gap. The CDR3 sequence is 13 residues long. In germline, CDR1 is MNHEY, CDR2 SVGAGI. Here the CDR3 DNA reads TGTGCCAGCAGCCCCTCCAGGGAGTCACCCCTCCACTTT. This encodes CASSPSRESPLHF.

The chain is built from TRBV7-2 and TRBJ2-2; D remains unclear. The germline V gene encodes CDR1 SGHTA and CDR2 FQGNSA. CDR3 size: 15 residues. Between the trimmed V and J ends, which lost 2 bases and 1 base, there was a span of 8 bases. Here the CDR3 reads CASSLFEMNTGELFF. CDR3 DNA sequence: TGTGCCAGCAGCTTATTCGAGATGAACACCGGGGAGCTGTTTTTT.

This chain joins TRBV10-3 and TRBJ2-6; 11 bases line up with TRBD1. V was clipped by 11 bases and J by 0 bases; unmatched bases: 6. Germline V CDR1 and CDR2: ENHRY, SYGVKD. The CDR3 extends over 16 amino acids. This chain's CDR3 is CALGTGGHSGANVLTF. In nucleotides, the CDR3 is TGTGCCTTAGGGACAGGGGGTCACTCTGGGGCCAACGTCCTGACTTTC.

The V and J genes are TRBV7-9 and TRBJ2-4, with TRBD1 identical over 7 bases. V was clipped by 1 base and J by 2 bases; unmatched bases: 8. This CDR3 has 17 amino acids. Germline V CDR1 and CDR2: SEHNR, FQNEAQ (reference sequence). The chain's CDR3 is CASSLVSQGVTKNIQYF. DNA for the CDR3: TGTGCCAGCAGCTTAGTGTCCCAGGGGGTTACCAAAAACATTCAGTACTTC.

This chain uses TRBV5-6 with TRBJ2-3; D may be TRBD1 (6 bases). The CDR3 length is 15 residues. Trimming pared 4 bases from V and 0 bases from J, leaving 12 bases between. Per germline, CDR1 SGHDT and CDR2 YYEEEE. In DNA form, the CDR3 reads TGTGCCAGCAGCCATCCACAGGGCAGCACAGATACGCAGTATTTT. Translating it yields CASSHPQGSTDTQYF.

This clone has just one count. V usage is TRBV15 and J usage is TRBJ1-1; a weak D match, TRBD1 (6 bases). Germline V CDR1 and CDR2: LNHNV, YYDKDF (reference sequence). V was trimmed by 1 base and J by 2 bases, leaving 14 bases between them. CDR3 length equals 16 residues. CDR3: CATSRGQDTLNTEAFF. Written as DNA, the CDR3 is TGTGCCACCAGCAGAGGACAGGACACTTTAAACACTGAAGCTTTCTTT.

The chain carries TRBV19 and TRBJ2-3, with D perhaps given as TRBD1 or TRBD2 (6 bases each). The V gene lost 3 bases and the J gene lost 3 bases, with 10 bases spanning the gap. Per germline, CDR1 LNHDA and CDR2 SQIVND (reference sequence). This CDR3 has 14 residues. The CDR3 loop reads CASSMGGQTDTQYF. For the CDR3, the DNA is TGTGCCAGTAGTATGGGGGGACAAACAGATACGCAGTATTTT.

In its sample, this clone was seen a few times. The V and J genes are TRBV6-1 and TRBJ1-2, with 7 bases aligning to TRBD1. The CDR3 consists of 13 residues. Germline CDR1 reads MNHNS; CDR2 reads SASEGT. V trimming: 1 base; J trimming: 7 bases; junction bases outside the gene matches: 3. CDR3 in DNA: TGTGCCAGCAGTGAAGTGAACAGGGGTGGCTACACCTTC. Protein: CASSEVNRGGYTF.

This chain joins TRBV9 and TRBJ2-2; D possibly matches TRBD1 or TRBD2 (6 bases each). This CDR3 contains 14 residues. The germline CDR1 and CDR2 sequences are SGDLS and YYNGEE. Trimming shortened V by 0 bases and J by 6 bases, and 9 bases separated the two germline ends. The CDR3 spells CASSVAEGAGELFF. The CDR3 bases are TGTGCCAGCAGCGTAGCGGAGGGGGCCGGGGAGCTGTTTTTT.

The chain uses TRBV29-1 and TRBJ1-1, with 7 nucleotides matching TRBD1. The CDR3 is made up of 11 amino acids. Germline CDR1 SQVTM, CDR2 ANQGSEA. Trimming cost V 6 bases and J 5 bases; bases outside gene matches: 3. Written as DNA, the CDR3 is TGCAGCGTGGCCAGGGGGACTGAAGCTTTCTTT. This gives the protein CSVARGTEAFF.

Only one count was recorded for this clone. The rearrangement links TRBV7-9 to TRBJ2-7; D not resolved. CDR1 is SEHNR and CDR2 is FQNEAQ in the germline V gene (reference sequence). The CDR3 runs 12 residues. Between the trimmed V and J ends, which lost 5 bases and 2 bases, there was a span of 7 bases. CDR3 bases: TGTGCCAGCAGCCGGAGAACCTACGAGCAGTACTTC. Protein: CASSRRTYEQYF.

A word on this clone: One end of the junction varies from germline; a read error may be responsible. V usage is TRBV14 and J usage is TRBJ1-1, with 7 bases aligning to TRBD1. This CDR3 comprises 15 residues. CDR1 is SGHDN and CDR2 is FVKESK in the germline V gene. CDR3 amino acids: CASARDSRGNAEAFF. Written as DNA, the CDR3 is TGTGCCAGCGCTAGGGACAGTCGGGGGAACGCTGAAGCTTTCTTT.

The CDR3 sequence: CASSLSREDGYTF. The CDR3, as DNA: TGTGCCAGCAGCTTAAGCAGGGAGGACGGCTACACCTTC. V usage is TRBV7-9 and J usage is TRBJ1-2, with a weak D call TRBD1 (5 bases). There are 13 residues in the CDR3. Trimming took off 2 bases at V and 8 bases at J, with 12 bases between the two ends. Germline V gives CDR1 SEHNR, CDR2 FQNEAQ (reference sequence).

The chain uses TRBV5-4 and TRBJ2-7; perhaps TRBD2 as D (6 bases). Per the germline V gene, CDR1 is SGHNT and CDR2 is YYREEE (reference sequence). There are 15 residues in the CDR3. V was shortened by 4 bases and J by 4 bases, with 18 bases between the two germline ends. Written as DNA, the CDR3 is TGTGCCAGCAGCAGAGCGGGCCCAAAAGGGTACGAGCAGTACTTC. Protein: CASSRAGPKGYEQYF.

J is TRBJ2-5 and V is TRBV18, with TRBD1 as a possible D gene (5 bases). This CDR3 is 13 amino acids long. Trimming left V 10 bases short and J 0 bases short, with 12 bases between. The germline gives CDR1 KGHSH, CDR2 LQKENI. The CDR3 spells CATIGADQETQYF. The CDR3 DNA follows: TGTGCCACAATTGGGGCAGACCAAGAGACCCAGTACTTC.

The V call is TRBV4-3, the J call TRBJ1-5; no reliable D call. Trimming left V 4 bases short and J 6 bases short, with 13 bases between. CDR3 size: 14 residues. The germline V gene has CDR1 LGHNA and CDR2 YSLEER. The CDR3 DNA follows: TGCGCCAGCAGCCTCGGAGCCTCGGGTCAGCCCCAGCATTTT. Translating gives CASSLGASGQPQHF.

This clone was seen more than once but under ten times. The gene calls are TRBV9 and TRBJ2-5; D might be TRBD1 or TRBD2, each matching 5 bases. V was trimmed by 0 bases and J by 2 bases, leaving 20 bases between them. The CDR3 is 18 amino acids. The germline gives CDR1 SGDLS, CDR2 YYNGEE. The CDR3, as DNA: TGTGCCAGCAGCGTAGAGACGGCAGTCGGGGCATGTCAAGAGACCCAGTACTTC. It yields the protein CASSVETAVGACQETQYF.

The chain has TRBV7-8 and TRBJ1-2; no definite D call. Deletions cut 4 bases from V and 3 bases from J, with 9 bases between. This CDR3 is 13 amino acids long. Looked up from germline, CDR1 is SGHVS and CDR2 is FQNEAQ. This chain's CDR3 is CASSSSTDYGYTF. The CDR3 bases are TGTGCCAGCAGCTCGTCCACTGACTATGGCTACACCTTC.

V is TRBV2 and J is TRBJ1-2; tentative D call: TRBD1 (5 bases). This CDR3 comprises 12 residues. Germline V lookup: CDR1 SNHLY, CDR2 FYNNEI. V gave up 8 bases and J gave up 4 bases, with 11 bases separating them. In DNA, the CDR3 is TGTGCCAGCTCGACAGACTTCTATGGCTACACCTTC. Encoded protein: CASSTDFYGYTF.

The chain is built from TRBV7-8 and TRBJ2-1; D may match TRBD1 or TRBD2 (5 bases each). The V and J ends lost 5 bases and 9 bases respectively, with 26 bases between them. Germline lookup yields CDR1 SGHVS and CDR2 FQNEAQ. This CDR3 contains 17 residues. CDR3 DNA sequence: TGTGCCAGCAGCCACGTTAGGCCGGGACGGAGTAAGAGTGAGCAGTTCTTC. This codes for CASSHVRPGRSKSEQFF. Combining the CDR3 with reference TRBV7-8 and TRBJ2-1 gives the whole variable domain GAGVSQSPRYKVAKRGQDVALRCDPISGHVSLFWYQQALGQGPEFLTYFQNEAQLDKSGLPSDRFFAERPEGSVSTLKIQRTQQEDSAVYLCASSHVRPGRSKSEQFFGPGTRLTVL.

The chain carries TRBV28 and TRBJ1-5; TRBD1 is a possible D gene (5 bases). V was shortened by 7 bases and J by 7 bases, with 14 bases between the two germline ends. The CDR3 runs to 13 residues. The V gene's germline CDR1 is MDHEN and CDR2 SYDVKM. The CDR3 region is CASKAGLSQPQHF. The CDR3, as DNA: TGTGCCAGCAAGGCAGGGCTCTCCCAGCCCCAGCATTTT.

V gene TRBV2 combines with J gene TRBJ1-2; TRBD1 matches at 7 bases. The germline V gene encodes CDR1 SNHLY and CDR2 FYNNEI. Trimming cost V 7 bases and J 6 bases; bases outside gene matches: 8. The CDR3 contains 13 residues. The chain's CDR3 is CASTQGGEDGYTF. In DNA form, the CDR3 reads TGTGCCAGCACCCAGGGGGGGGAGGATGGCTACACCTTC.

This chain links TRBV11-2 with TRBJ1-6; D call uncertain. Germline V CDR1 and CDR2: SGHAT, FQNNGV. V dropped 3 bases and J dropped 2 bases, with 5 bases sitting between them. The CDR3 extends over 14 amino acids. CDR3 protein: CASSFQPYNSPLHF. CDR3 nucleotide sequence: TGTGCCAGCAGCTTTCAGCCCTATAATTCACCCCTCCACTTT.

The rearrangement joins TRBV2 to TRBJ1-5; D is perhaps TRBD1 (6 bases). Between the trimmed V and J ends, which lost 2 bases and 3 bases, there was a span of 11 bases. The CDR3 has 15 residues. CDR1 SNHLY and CDR2 FYNNEI come from the germline V gene. The DNA of the CDR3 is TGTGCCAGCAGTGAAATTGGACAGTTCAATCAGCCCCAGCATTTT. Protein sequence: CASSEIGQFNQPQHF.

The chain joins TRBV5-6 to TRBJ2-3; no firm D call. The CDR3 covers 15 residues. V lost 1 base, J lost 0 bases, and 9 bases lay in between. Germline assignment: CDR1 SGHDT and CDR2 YYEEEE. The CDR3 sequence is CASSLRQTSTDTQYF. The CDR3 DNA reads as TGTGCCAGCAGCTTGAGGCAGACCAGCACAGATACGCAGTATTTT.

This chain joins TRBV2 and TRBJ1-2, with TRBD1 as a possible D gene (6 bases). The CDR3 runs to 11 residues. Germline V lookup: CDR1 SNHLY, CDR2 FYNNEI. V lost 6 bases to trimming and J lost 8 bases, with 10 bases between them. For the CDR3, the DNA is TGTGCCAGCAGGTCCAGGGGAGGCTACACCTTC. This codes for CASRSRGGYTF. Based on the CDR3 plus reference TRBV2 and TRBJ1-2, the full variable domain is EPEVTQTPSHQVTQMGQEVILRCVPISNHLYFYWYRQILGQKVEFLVSFYNNEISEKSEIFDDQFSVERPDGSNFTLKIRSTKLEDSAMYFCASRSRGGYTFGSGTRLTVV.

The rearrangement joins TRBV14 to TRBJ2-3, with 12 bases identical to TRBD2. The CDR3 contains 16 residues. Germline V lookup: CDR1 SGHDN, CDR2 FVKESK. Trimming removed 4 bases from V and 2 bases from J; junction bases left unmatched: 4. CDR3 loop: CASSPSGGAYTDTQYF. Here the CDR3 DNA reads TGTGCCAGCAGCCCTAGCGGGGGGGCCTACACAGATACGCAGTATTTT. Full variable domain (rest looked up from reference TRBV14 and TRBJ2-3): EAGVTQFPSHSVIEKGQTVTLRCDPISGHDNLYWYRRVMGKEIKFLLHFVKESKQDESGMPNNRFLAERTGGTYSTLKVQPAELEDSGVYFCASSPSGGAYTDTQYFGPGTRLTVL.

This rearrangement joins TRBV6-1 to TRBJ2-3, with D possibly being TRBD2 (7 bases). The germline gives CDR1 MNHNS, CDR2 SASEGT. Trimming cost V 2 bases and J 3 bases, with 15 bases left between them. The CDR3 is 16 amino acids. The CDR3 bases are TGTGCCAGCAGTGAAAGGGGGGGGCGCTGGACAGATACGCAGTATTTT. This sequence encodes CASSERGGRWTDTQYF.

This clone was seen only a few times. The genes are TRBV30 and TRBJ1-6; no definite D call. Trimming shortened V by 1 base and J by 7 bases, and 2 bases separated the two germline ends. This CDR3 has 11 residues. Germline CDR1 GTSNPN, CDR2 SVGIG (reference sequence). CDR3 loop: CAWSGNSPLHF. CDR3 DNA sequence: TGTGCCTGGAGTGGGAATTCACCCCTCCACTTT.

This clone occurred once. V is TRBV6-5 and J is TRBJ2-5, with 8 nucleotides matching TRBD2. The CDR3 covers 16 residues. V shed 0 bases, J shed 4 bases, and the junction held 7 bases outside the gene matches. In germline, CDR1 is MNHEY, CDR2 SVGAGI. The CDR3 region is CASSYSAGTSSETQYF. CDR3 DNA sequence: TGTGCCAGCAGTTACTCGGCTGGGACTAGTTCAGAGACCCAGTACTTC.

V usage is TRBV5-5 and J usage is TRBJ2-4; 7 nucleotides align to TRBD1. Germline-derived CDR1 and CDR2 are SGHKS and YYEKEE (reference sequence). This CDR3 contains 15 residues. V trimming: 1 base; J trimming: 1 base; junction bases outside the gene matches: 2. The CDR3: CASSLQGEAKNIQYF. The CDR3 DNA follows: TGTGCCAGCAGCTTGCAGGGGGAGGCCAAAAACATTCAGTACTTC.